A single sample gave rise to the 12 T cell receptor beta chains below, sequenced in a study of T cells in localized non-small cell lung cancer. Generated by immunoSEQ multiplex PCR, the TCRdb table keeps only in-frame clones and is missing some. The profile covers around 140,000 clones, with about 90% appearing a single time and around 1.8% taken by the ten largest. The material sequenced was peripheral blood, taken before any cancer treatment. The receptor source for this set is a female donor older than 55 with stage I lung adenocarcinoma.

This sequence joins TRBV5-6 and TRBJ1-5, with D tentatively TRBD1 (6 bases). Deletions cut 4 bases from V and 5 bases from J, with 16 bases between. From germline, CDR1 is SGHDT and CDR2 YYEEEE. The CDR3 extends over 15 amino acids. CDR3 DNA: TGTGCCAGCAGCGTCAGCCGGGGGCGCGATCAGCCCCAGCATTTT. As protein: CASSVSRGRDQPQHF.

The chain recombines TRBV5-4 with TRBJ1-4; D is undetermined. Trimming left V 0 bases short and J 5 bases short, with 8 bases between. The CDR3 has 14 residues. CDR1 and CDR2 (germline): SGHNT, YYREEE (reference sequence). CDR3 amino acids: CASSLGVQNEKLFF. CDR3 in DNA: TGTGCCAGCAGCTTGGGGGTACAGAATGAAAAACTGTTTTTT.

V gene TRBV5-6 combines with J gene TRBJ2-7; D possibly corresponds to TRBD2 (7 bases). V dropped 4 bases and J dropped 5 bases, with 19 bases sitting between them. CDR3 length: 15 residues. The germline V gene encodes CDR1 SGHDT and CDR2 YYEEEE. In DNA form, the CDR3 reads TGTGCCAGCAGCCCGGTTGGGAGGGACAAGAACGAGCAGTACTTC. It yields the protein CASSPVGRDKNEQYF.

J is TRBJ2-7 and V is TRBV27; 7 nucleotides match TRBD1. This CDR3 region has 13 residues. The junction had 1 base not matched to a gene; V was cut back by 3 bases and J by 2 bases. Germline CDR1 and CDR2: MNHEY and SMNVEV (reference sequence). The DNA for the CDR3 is TGTGCCAGCAGTTTCGGGACAGCCTACGAGCAGTACTTC. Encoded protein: CASSFGTAYEQYF.

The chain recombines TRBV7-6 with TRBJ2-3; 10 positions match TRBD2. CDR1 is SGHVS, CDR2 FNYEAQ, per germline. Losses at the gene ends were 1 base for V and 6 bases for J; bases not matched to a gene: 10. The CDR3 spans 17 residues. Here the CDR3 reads CASSLEGTSAEWDTQYF. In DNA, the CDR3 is TGTGCCAGCAGCTTAGAAGGGACTAGCGCCGAGTGGGATACGCAGTATTTT.

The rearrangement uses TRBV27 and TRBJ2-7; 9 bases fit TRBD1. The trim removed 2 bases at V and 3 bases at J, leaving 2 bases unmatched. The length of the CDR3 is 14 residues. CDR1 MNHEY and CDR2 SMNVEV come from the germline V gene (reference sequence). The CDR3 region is CASSLKGQGYEQYF. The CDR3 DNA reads TGTGCCAGCAGTTTAAAGGGACAGGGCTACGAGCAGTACTTC.

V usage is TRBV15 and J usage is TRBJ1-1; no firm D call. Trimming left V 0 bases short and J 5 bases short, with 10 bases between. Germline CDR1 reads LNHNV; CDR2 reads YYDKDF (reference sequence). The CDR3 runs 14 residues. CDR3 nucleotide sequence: TGTGCCACCAGCAGAGACGAGGTTAGGACTGAAGCTTTCTTT. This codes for CATSRDEVRTEAFF. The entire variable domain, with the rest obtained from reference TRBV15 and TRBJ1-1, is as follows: DAMVIQNPRYQVTQFGKPVTLSCSQTLNHNVMYWYQQKSSQAPKLLFHYYDKDFNNEADTPDNFQSRRPNTSFCFLDIRSPGLGDTAMYLCATSRDEVRTEAFFGQGTRLTVV.

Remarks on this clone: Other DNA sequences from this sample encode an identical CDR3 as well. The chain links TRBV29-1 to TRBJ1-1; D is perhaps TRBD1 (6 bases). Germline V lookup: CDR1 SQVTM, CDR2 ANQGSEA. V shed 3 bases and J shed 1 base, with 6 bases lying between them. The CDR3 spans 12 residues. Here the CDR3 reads CSVDRGNTEAFF. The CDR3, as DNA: TGCAGCGTTGACAGGGGGAACACTGAAGCTTTCTTT.

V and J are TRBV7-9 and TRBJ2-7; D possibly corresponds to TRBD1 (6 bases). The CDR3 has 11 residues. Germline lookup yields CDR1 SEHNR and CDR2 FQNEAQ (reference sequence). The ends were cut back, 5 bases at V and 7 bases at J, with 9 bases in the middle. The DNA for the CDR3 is TGTGCCAGCAGCCAAACAGGGGAGCAGTACTTC. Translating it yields CASSQTGEQYF.

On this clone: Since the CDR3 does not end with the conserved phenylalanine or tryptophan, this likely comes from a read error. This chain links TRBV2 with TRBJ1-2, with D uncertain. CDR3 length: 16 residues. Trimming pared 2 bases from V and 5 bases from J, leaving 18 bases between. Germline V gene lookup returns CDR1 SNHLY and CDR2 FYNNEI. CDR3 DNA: TGTGCCAGCAGTGAAACGGCCCAGGCAGTCGGGTATGGCTACACCATC. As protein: CASSETAQAVGYGYTI.

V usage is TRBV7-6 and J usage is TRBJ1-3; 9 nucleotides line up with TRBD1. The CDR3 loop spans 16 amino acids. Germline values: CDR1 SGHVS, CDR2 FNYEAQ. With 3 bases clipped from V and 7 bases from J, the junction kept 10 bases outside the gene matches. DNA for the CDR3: TGTGCCAGCAGCTTGAGGGGACAGGGAGGGTATAACACCATATATTTT. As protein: CASSLRGQGGYNTIYF.

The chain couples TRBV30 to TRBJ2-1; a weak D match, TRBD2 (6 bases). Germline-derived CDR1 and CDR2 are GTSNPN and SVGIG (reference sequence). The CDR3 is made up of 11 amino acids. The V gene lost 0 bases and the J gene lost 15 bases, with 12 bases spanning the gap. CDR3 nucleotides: TGTGCCTGGAGTGTTCTCGGGAGTAGGTTCTTC. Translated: CAWSVLGSRFF. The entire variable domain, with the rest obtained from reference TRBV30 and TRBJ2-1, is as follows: SQTIHQWPATLVQPVGSPLSLECTVEGTSNPNLYWYRQAAGRGLQLLFYSVGIGQISSEVPQNLSASRPQDRQFILSSKKLLLSDSGFYLCAWSVLGSRFFGPGTRLTVL.